The entry that follows covers one T cell receptor (beta chain) sequence. Its antigen is not identified. CDR3 length: 14 residues. V lost 3 bases and J 6 bases, leaving 14 bases between the germline ends. Germline loops: CDR1 MGHDK, CDR2 SYGVNS. Since all of the isolated RNA was reverse transcribed, expressed TCRB transcripts were what got sequenced. This table comes from immunoSEQ multiplex PCR, and its TCRdb copy is limited to in-frame clones, with some not included. The sample lists 600,000 to 700,000 clones, 9.5% to 15% occurring once. This sample is drawn from a study of beta chain features in type 1 diabetes. General observations from the study: Within each of all four CD4+ subsets, Type 1 diabetes patients had TCRB CDR3s that were moderately but significantly shorter.

Without exception, sorted populations had purity beyond 95%. The chain has TRBV25-1 and TRBJ1-2; D possibly corresponds to TRBD1 (5 bases). Sequenced input: naive CD4+ T cells from blood. The sequence derives from a man between 25 and 39 years old with type 1 diabetes. This CDR3 is CASSEGGTYHGYTF. CDR3 coding DNA: TGTGCCAGCAGTGAGGGTGGGACGTATCATGGCTACACCTTC.